A selection of T cell receptor beta chains follows, all from one sample in a study of blood T cell repertoires in COVID-19. The method was immunoSEQ multiplex PCR; TCRdb's version includes in-frame clones alone and lacks a portion of them. This sample has 100,000 to 150,000 clones; roughly 85% occur once, and the top ten carry approximately 3%. The sequencing sample was made of peripheral blood. Source of these receptors: a woman older than 75 with COVID-19, enrolled during active disease. CDR3s include the opening cysteine and the closing phenylalanine or tryptophan. A D gene is named only where the DNA matches it firmly. Clone size is shown for a subset of rows, as once, few, many or a class of expanded clone.

>TRBD1|TRBV6-4|.|TRBJ2-1|15
TGTGCCAGCAGTACCGGGACAGGGTTCTACAATGAGCAGTTCTTC
CASSTGTGFYNEQFF
>.|TRBV6-5|.|TRBJ2-7|13
TGTGCCAGCACGGGCAGGGGGGTCTTGGAGCAGTACTTC
CASTGRGVLEQYF
>TRBD1|TRBV4-2|.|TRBJ1-4|15
TGTGCCAGCAGCCAAAGACAGGGGGCTGATGAAAAACTGTTTTTT
CASSQRQGADEKLFF
>.|TRBV9|.|TRBJ1-4|14
TGTGCCAGCAGCGCCGAGTGGAGAGGTGAAAAACTGTTTTTT
CASSAEWRGEKLFF
>.|TRBV12-3/TRBV12-4|.|TRBJ1-1|13
TGTGCCAGCCGAACCCTGCAGCAGGGGCGAGCTTTCTTT
CASRTLQQGRAFF
>TRBD1|TRBV6-1|.|TRBJ1-2|14
TGTGCCAGCAGTGAACGGGAGGGGGCGGATGGCTACACCTTC
CASSEREGADGYTF
>.|TRBV20-1|few|TRBJ2-7|11
TGCAGTGCTAGCGGTTCCTACGAGCAGTACTTC
CSASGSYEQYF
>TRBD1|TRBV28|.|TRBJ1-6|15
TGTGCCAGCGGAATACCGGGACAGGGTTTCTCACCCCTCCACTTT
CASGIPGQGFSPLHF
>.|TRBV5-1|.|TRBJ1-1|14
TGCGCCAGCAGCCCCAGTCCTCCCAACACTGAAGCTTTCTTT
CASSPSPPNTEAFF
>TRBD1|TRBV19|.|TRBJ1-1|16
TGTGCCAGTAGTATTGGGACAGGGGGCTCGAGCACTGAAGCTTTCTTT
CASSIGTGGSSTEAFF
>.|TRBV20-1|.|TRBJ2-4|17
TGCAGTGCTAGTTATTGGACGAACTTCGAGGCCCAGGGCATTCAGTACTTC
CSASYWTNFEAQGIQYF
>.|TRBV5-1|.|TRBJ1-1|14
TGCGCCAGCAGCTGGACCCGTAGGGGCACTGAAGCTTTCTTT
CASSWTRRGTEAFF
>.|TRBV7-3|once|TRBJ2-5|13
TGTGCCAGCAGCTTGGGGAGACAAGAGACCCAGTACTTC
CASSLGRQETQYF
>.|TRBV28|few|TRBJ2-7|11
TGTGCCAGCTCATTAGACTACGAGCAGTACTTC
CASSLDYEQYF
>TRBD2|TRBV9|.|TRBJ2-1|15
TGTGCCAGCAGCGGACCGGGACTATCGGGGAATGAGCAGTTCTTC
CASSGPGLSGNEQFF
>.|TRBV7-6|.|TRBJ2-1|13
TGTGCCAGCAGCTTAGGGAGCGGGAATGAGCAGTTCTTC
CASSLGSGNEQFF
>TRBD1|TRBV18|.|TRBJ2-7|16
TGTGCCAGCTCACCACCTACAGGGACAGGGGCGTACGAGCAGTACTTC
CASSPPTGTGAYEQYF
>.|TRBV7-9|once|TRBJ1-3|15
TGTGCCAGCAGCTCGGACTGGATCTCTGGAAACACCATATATTTT
CASSSDWISGNTIYF
>.|TRBV6-5|.|TRBJ2-7|11
TGTGCCAGCAGGGACAAATACGAGCAGTACTTC
CASRDKYEQYF
>.|TRBV7-2|.|TRBJ2-1|14
TGTGCCAGCAGCCCGAATCCGGGGAATAATGAGCAGTTCTTC
CASSPNPGNNEQFF
>.|TRBV19|.|TRBJ2-3|13
TGTGCCAGTAGCCCGGGGAGCACAGATACGCAGTATTTT
CASSPGSTDTQYF
>.|TRBV11-2|.|TRBJ2-5|15
TGTGCCAGCAGCTCACAGGCCGGGTCGGGTGAGACCCAGTACTTC
CASSSQAGSGETQYF
>.|TRBV2|few|TRBJ2-3|15
TGTGCCAGCAGTGAAGGGCTAGTGGGCACAGATACGCAGTATTTT
CASSEGLVGTDTQYF
>.|TRBV5-8|.|TRBJ2-3|14
TGTGCCAGCAGCCCCTTCGGGAGCACAGATACGCAGTATTTT
CASSPFGSTDTQYF
>.|TRBV7-2|.|TRBJ1-2|11
TGTGCCAGCAGCTTCAGGGCTGGCTACACCTTC
CASSFRAGYTF
>.|TRBV5-4|.|TRBJ2-7|15
TGTGCCAGCAGCTTTTCGGTCGGGAGCTCCTACGAGCAGTACTTC
CASSFSVGSSYEQYF
>.|TRBV28|.|TRBJ2-1|13
TGTGCCAGTACAGGGCCCCCCTACAATGAGCAGTTCTTC
CASTGPPYNEQFF
>TRBD2|TRBV4-2|.|TRBJ2-7|17
TGTGCCAGCAGCCAATCTAAGGGACTAGCGGGAGCATACGAGCAGTACTTC
CASSQSKGLAGAYEQYF